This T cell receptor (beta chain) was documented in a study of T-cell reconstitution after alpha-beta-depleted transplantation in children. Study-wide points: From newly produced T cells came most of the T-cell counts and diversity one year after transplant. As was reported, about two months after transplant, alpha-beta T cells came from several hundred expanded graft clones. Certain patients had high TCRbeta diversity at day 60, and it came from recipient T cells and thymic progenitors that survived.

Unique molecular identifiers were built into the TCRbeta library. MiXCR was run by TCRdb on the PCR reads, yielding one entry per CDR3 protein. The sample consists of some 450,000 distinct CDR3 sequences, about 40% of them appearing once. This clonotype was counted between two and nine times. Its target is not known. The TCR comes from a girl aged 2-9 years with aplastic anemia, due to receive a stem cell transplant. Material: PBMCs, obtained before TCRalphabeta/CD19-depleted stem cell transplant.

The CDR3 DNA reads as TGCGCCAGCAGCTTGACGGCTACAGGGGCCAACGTCCTGACTTTC. Protein: CASSLTATGANVLTF. The rearrangement joins TRBV5-1 to TRBJ2-6; D gene ambiguous. This CDR3 region has 15 residues. Germline assignment: CDR1 SGHRS and CDR2 YFSETQ. V was pared by 1 base and J by 4 bases, with 9 bases between.